This T cell receptor (beta chain) was sequenced for a study of PD-1 blockade in classical Hodgkin lymphoma (dated by TCRdb to the early 2020s). Turning to the overall study: Nivolumab dosing was 3 mg/kg intravenously every 2 weeks, continuing until either disease progression or unacceptable toxicity. A peripheral blood immune signature of response to PD-1 blockade in classical Hodgkin lymphoma was defined using TCR beta sequencing and CyTOF. Beyond this particular receptor, the publication reports: Trial patients with a complete response had baseline diversity similar to that of newly diagnosed patients, while partial responders and progressors had significantly lower diversity. Patients starting nivolumab less than 1 year after ASCT had lower diversity and were excluded from later analyses to avoid confounding by immune reconstitution. A significant rise by C4D1 was seen in CD4+ but not CD8+ TCR diversity (p=0.0027 vs p=0.16), with the rise being most apparent in complete responders (p=0.02). Newly diagnosed patients were reported to have lower baseline TCR diversity than healthy donors, and relapsed/refractory patients were reported to have lower baseline TCR diversity still. The study was limited to a single clinical trial cohort, and causes of repertoire differences, possibly disease activity or prior therapy, remained undefined.

As for this clone: Its cognate antigen has yet to be identified. No base-level quality is on record; no much larger clone is a single base apart. Other DNA sequences in the sample encode the same CDR3.

Per the publication, the time point label means: cycle 4 day 1 (C4D1), after about 6 weeks of nivolumab. All trial patients had relapsed after autologous stem cell transplantation, with cohorts A, B and C differing in prior brentuximab vedotin exposure. A total of 56 patients with relapsed/refractory classical Hodgkin lymphoma made up the trial cohort, and each patient's best overall response was complete response, partial response or progressive disease. In the multi-cohort phase II CheckMate 205 trial, trial patients received single-agent nivolumab. An independent review committee assessed best overall response using the 2007 International Working Group response criteria. Trial PBMCs were obtained immediately prior to nivolumab initiation (C1D1) and on therapy at cycle 2 day 1 and cycle 4 day 1. Peripheral blood was collected in 8 mL Vacutainer Cell Preparation Tubes, from which PBMCs were isolated by centrifugation and then cryopreserved.

Genomic DNA was isolated using the Qiagen DNeasy kit from unsorted PBMCs as well as from negatively selected CD4+ and CD8+ fractions. TCR beta CDR3 regions were subjected to amplification by immunoSEQ multiplex PCR with primers that anneal to V and J segments. A synthetic immune receptor repertoire was used to minimize amplification bias, and any remaining bias was removed computationally after sequencing. The authors' analysis ran thus. Custom Python scripts were used to quantify repertoire diversity as the Shannon entropy index. Unsorted, CD4+ and CD8+ repertoires were analyzed separately, except in combined analyses where CD4+ and CD8+ sequences were merged in silico. A clone counted as expanded when the clone's frequency after treatment rose at least 2-fold relative to C1D1, and clones undetected at baseline were given a pseudocount of 0.5. Clones with 0 or 1 copy at C1D1 were classified as singleton clones, and clones with 2 or more copies were classified as non-singleton clones. Clones expanded in unsorted samples were annotated as CD4+, CD8+ or unknown by matching protein sequences in sorted samples from the same patient. Wilcoxon tests on paired samples were used to test changes in diversity from C1D1 to C4D1. The table was pulled from immuneACCESS by TCRdb, which kept in-frame rearrangements only. Such tables lose some clones; where checked, under half of the loss comes from unresolved V genes, and the rest has no known cause. V, J and clone size derive from that table, while D and trimming were established from the DNA sequence. The sample records some 95,000 clones, 90% of which are singletons. The top ten clones comprise under 3.5% of the sample.

CDR1 and CDR2 were assigned from the germline V gene (reference sequence) as LNHDA and SQIVND. V lost 5 bases and J lost 5 bases; the stretch between them is 5 bases long. The CDR3 measures 11 amino acids from cysteine to phenylalanine. Of all the DNA, just the CDR3 is kept, 33 bases in frame from base 1. This chain joins TRBV19 to TRBJ2-3; a confident D gene designation cannot be given. The sequence derives from a human donor with classical Hodgkin lymphoma. This material consisted of peripheral blood mononuclear cells (PBMCs), taken before the fourth cycle of nivolumab. The base sequence is TGTGCCAGTAGTGGTGTAGATACGCAGTATTTT. Translated, it reads CASSGVDTQYF.